These 9 T cell receptor beta chains originate from one sample sequenced in a study of shared clonotypes between healthy human individuals. The protocol was immunoSEQ multiplex PCR, while the TCRdb copy is restricted to in-frame clones and leaves out a portion. This sample has approximately 340,000 clones; under 80% occur once, and the top ten carry over 9%. Sequenced: memory CD4+ T cells sorted from blood. Described subset: CD45RA-negative fraction. The receptor source for this set is a man aged 25-45 years in good health.

This clone was seen a few times. The chain combines TRBV19 with TRBJ1-1, with TRBD1 matching over 7 bases. The germline V gene has CDR1 LNHDA and CDR2 SQIVND (reference sequence). V was pared by 5 bases and J by 8 bases, with 11 bases of the junction left unmatched. The CDR3 runs 14 residues. CDR3 bases: TGTGCCAGTAGTGGAGCGAGGGGGCGCCCCGAAGCTTTCTTT. Amino acids: CASSGARGRPEAFF.

V usage is TRBV28 and J usage is TRBJ2-7; tentatively, D is TRBD1 (6 bases). Trimming pared 5 bases from V and 6 bases from J, leaving 14 bases between. The CDR3 covers 13 residues. From germline, CDR1 is MDHEN and CDR2 SYDVKM. CDR3 loop: CASSITGFREQYF. As DNA, the CDR3 is TGTGCCAGCAGTATAACAGGGTTCCGCGAGCAGTACTTC.

The chain uses TRBV6-1 and TRBJ1-5; 10 bases line up with TRBD1. The CDR3 covers 13 residues. V trimming: 6 bases; J trimming: 5 bases; junction bases outside the gene matches: 1. Germline lookup yields CDR1 MNHNS and CDR2 SASEGT. The CDR3 DNA reads as TGTGCCAGCAGGGGACAGGGGCATCAGCCCCAGCATTTT. This sequence encodes CASRGQGHQPQHF.

The chain uses TRBV5-5 and TRBJ1-4; no definite D call. V was shortened by 4 bases and J by 5 bases, with 15 bases between the two germline ends. The germline gives CDR1 SGHKS, CDR2 YYEKEE (reference sequence). The CDR3 contains 15 residues. The CDR3 reads CASSPGQVPNEKLFF. The CDR3 DNA reads as TGTGCCAGCAGCCCGGGCCAGGTACCAAATGAAAAACTGTTTTTT.

V and J are TRBV18 and TRBJ2-2; TRBD2 aligns across 13 bases. This CDR3 region has 16 residues. The germline V gene encodes CDR1 KGHSH and CDR2 LQKENI. V was clipped by 4 bases and J by 6 bases; unmatched bases: 5. The DNA for the CDR3 is TGTGCCAGCTCACAGGGACTAGCGGGATTTTCCGGGGAGCTGTTTTTT. It translates to CASSQGLAGFSGELFF.

This clone was seen only once. The chain employs TRBV5-4 and TRBJ1-2; a weak D match, TRBD1 (5 bases). V dropped 4 bases and J dropped 4 bases, with 8 bases sitting between them. Germline V gives CDR1 SGHNT, CDR2 YYREEE (reference sequence). The CDR3 runs to 12 residues. The CDR3 region has the DNA TGTGCCAGCAGCCCCGACAGCTATGGCTACACCTTC. It yields the protein CASSPDSYGYTF.

This rearrangement joins TRBV5-6 to TRBJ2-1; 11 bases match TRBD2. V shed 3 bases and J 9 bases; nucleotides not matched to a gene: 11. Germline CDR1 reads SGHDT; CDR2 reads YYEEEE. The CDR3 length is 16 residues. The CDR3 DNA follows: TGTGCCAGCAGCTCAAGGATAGCGGGAGGGCCTCGTGAGCAGTTCTTC. Residues: CASSSRIAGGPREQFF.

CDR3 residues: CSVGVGQGSNQPQHF. Here the CDR3 DNA reads TGCAGCGTTGGGGTGGGACAGGGTAGCAATCAGCCCCAGCATTTT. The rearrangement uses TRBV29-1 and TRBJ1-5, with 9 bases lining up with TRBD1. CDR3 size: 15 residues. J gave up 0 bases and V 4 bases, and 4 bases lay outside the gene matches. Germline V gene lookup returns CDR1 SQVTM and CDR2 ANQGSEA.

The chain combines TRBV5-1 with TRBJ2-1, with TRBD2 as a possible D gene (5 bases). V was shortened by 7 bases and J by 5 bases, with 19 bases between the two germline ends. The CDR3 totals 15 residues. Germline-derived CDR1 and CDR2 are SGHRS and YFSETQ. CDR3 protein: CASATGNDDHNEQFF. The CDR3 DNA is TGCGCCAGCGCCACCGGGAACGACGACCACAATGAGCAGTTCTTC.